This T cell receptor (beta chain) is from a study of CXCR3-negative and CXCR3-positive naive CD8 T cells. General study points: CXCR3-positive naive cells had TRB CDR3s that were more hydrophobic than CXCR3-negative naive cells had.

Germline V lookup: CDR1 DFQATT, CDR2 SNEGSKA (reference sequence). The CDR3 runs to 17 residues. Of note for this clonotype: Its matching antigen is unknown.

All TRB cDNA libraries came from 5' RACE performed with UMI labels. TCRdb re-called the 5' RACE reads and shows each CDR3 protein once, DNA omitted. The sample spans 50,000 to 75,000 distinct CDR3 sequences; the ten largest clones claim about 0.4%. The chain is built from TRBV20-1 and TRBJ2-6. Sequenced: naive CXCR3- CD8+ T cells from blood. Subset defined: CD45RO-CCR7+CD27+CD95- naive CD8+ T cells lacking CXCR3 (TNR3-). The TCR sequence derives from a human donor in good health. Some clones in this sample may be carry-over from other donors' samples. CDR3 sequence: CSARDIPSYSGANVLTF.